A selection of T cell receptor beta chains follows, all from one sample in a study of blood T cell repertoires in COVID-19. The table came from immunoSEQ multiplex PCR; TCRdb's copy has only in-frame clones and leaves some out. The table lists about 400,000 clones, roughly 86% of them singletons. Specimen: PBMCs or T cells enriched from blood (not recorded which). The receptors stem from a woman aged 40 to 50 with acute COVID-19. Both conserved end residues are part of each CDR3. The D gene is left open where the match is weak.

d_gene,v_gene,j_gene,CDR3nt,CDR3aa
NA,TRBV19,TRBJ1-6,TGTGCCAGTAGTGGTTACAGGGCAAGCTATAATTCACCCCTCCACTTT,CASSGYRASYNSPLHF
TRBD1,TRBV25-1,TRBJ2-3,TGTGCCAGCAGTGATCAGGGGGCTAGCACAGATACGCAGTATTTT,CASSDQGASTDTQYF
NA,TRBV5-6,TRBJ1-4,TGTGCCAGCAGCTTGATGGGTGGGCAGGGGCGAGAAAAACTGTTTTTT,CASSLMGGQGREKLFF
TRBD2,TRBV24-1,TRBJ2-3,TGTGCCACCAGTGATGGGGCTAGCGGGGGGATCACAGATACGCAGTATTTT,CATSDGASGGITDTQYF
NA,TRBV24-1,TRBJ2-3,TGTGCCACCAGTGATCGAACGGTCACAGATACGCAGTATTTT,CATSDRTVTDTQYF
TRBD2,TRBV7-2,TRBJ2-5,TGTGCCAGCAGCTTCGGACTAGCGGGGGTACAAGAGACCCAGTACTTC,CASSFGLAGVQETQYF
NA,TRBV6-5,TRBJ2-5,TGTGCCAGCTCGAGGACTGCCCGGGCGGAGACCCAGTACTTC,CASSRTARAETQYF
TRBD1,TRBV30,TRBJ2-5,TGTGCCTGGGGACAGGGGGTGGAGACCCAGTACTTC,CAWGQGVETQYF
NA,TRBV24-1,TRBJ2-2,TGTGCCACCAGTGATGCGAGAGTTCGGGAGCTGTTTTTT,CATSDARVRELFF
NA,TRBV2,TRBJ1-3,TGTGCCAGCAGCGGCGGGCGAAGTAACACCATATATTTT,CASSGGRSNTIYF
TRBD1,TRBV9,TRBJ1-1,TGTGCCAGCAGCTTTACAGGGGAGAACACTGAAGCTTTCTTT,CASSFTGENTEAFF